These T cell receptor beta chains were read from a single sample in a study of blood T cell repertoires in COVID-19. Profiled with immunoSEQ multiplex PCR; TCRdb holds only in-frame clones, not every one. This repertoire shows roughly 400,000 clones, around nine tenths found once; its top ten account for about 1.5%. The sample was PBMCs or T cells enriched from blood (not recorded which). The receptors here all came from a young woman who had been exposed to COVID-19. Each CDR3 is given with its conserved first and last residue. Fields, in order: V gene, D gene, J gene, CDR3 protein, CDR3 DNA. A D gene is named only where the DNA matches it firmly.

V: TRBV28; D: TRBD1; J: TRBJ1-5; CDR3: CASSPTDRDNQPQHF; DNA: TGTGCCAGCAGCCCTACGGACAGGGACAATCAGCCCCAGCATTTT
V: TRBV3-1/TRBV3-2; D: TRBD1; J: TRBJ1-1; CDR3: CASSLGRTGGLFLAFF; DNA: TGTGCCAGCAGCCTGGGGAGGACAGGGGGCCTTTTTTTAGCTTTCTTT
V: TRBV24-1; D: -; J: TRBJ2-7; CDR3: CATSDFRGEQYF; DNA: TGTGCCACCAGTGATTTTAGGGGCGAGCAGTACTTC
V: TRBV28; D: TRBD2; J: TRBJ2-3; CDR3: CASWVSGTAQYF; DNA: TGTGCCAGCTGGGTTAGCGGGACGGCGCAGTATTTT
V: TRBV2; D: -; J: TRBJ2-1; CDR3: CASSEASLFEQFF; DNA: TGTGCCAGCAGTGAAGCTAGTCTTTTCGAGCAGTTCTTC
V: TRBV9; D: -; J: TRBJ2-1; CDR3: CASSVVSGNNEQFF; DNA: TGTGCCAGCAGCGTAGTATCGGGGAACAATGAGCAGTTCTTC
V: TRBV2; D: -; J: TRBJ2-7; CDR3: CASTRGTTLKQYF; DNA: TGTGCCAGCACTCGCGGGACCACTTTGAAGCAGTACTTC
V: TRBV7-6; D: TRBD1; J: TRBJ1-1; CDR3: CASSLAGQGSPEAFF; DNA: TGTGCCAGCAGCTTAGCGGGACAGGGGTCTCCTGAAGCTTTCTTT
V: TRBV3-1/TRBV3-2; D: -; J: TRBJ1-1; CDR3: CASSQGLREAFF; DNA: TGTGCCAGCAGCCAAGGGCTCAGGGAAGCTTTCTTT
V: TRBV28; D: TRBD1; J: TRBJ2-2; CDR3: CASTAQGVRTGELFF; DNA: TGTGCCAGCACCGCCCAGGGGGTTCGCACCGGGGAGCTGTTTTTT
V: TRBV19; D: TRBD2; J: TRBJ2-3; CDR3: CASSIGTGSDSGREAQYF; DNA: TGTGCCAGTAGTATCGGGACAGGGTCCGATAGCGGGAGGGAAGCGCAGTATTTT
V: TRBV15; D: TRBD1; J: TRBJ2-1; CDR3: CATSRERYRGNEQFF; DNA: TGTGCCACCAGCAGAGAACGCTACAGGGGGAATGAGCAGTTCTTC
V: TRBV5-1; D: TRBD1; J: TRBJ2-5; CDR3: CASSLTGGSGETQYF; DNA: TGCGCCAGCAGCTTGACAGGGGGGAGCGGAGAGACCCAGTACTTC
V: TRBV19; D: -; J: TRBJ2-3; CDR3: CASSILPADTQYF; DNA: TGTGCCAGTAGTATACTCCCGGCAGATACGCAGTATTTT
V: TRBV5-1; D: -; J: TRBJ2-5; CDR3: CASSSTLKLYDYTSQETQYF; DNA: TGCGCCAGCAGCTCCACTCTTAAGTTATACGACTACACCTCCCAAGAGACCCAGTACTTC
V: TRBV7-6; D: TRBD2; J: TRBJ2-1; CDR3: CASSPEVAGGLLRQFF; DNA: TGTGCCAGCAGCCCCGAGGTAGCGGGGGGGCTCTTGCGGCAGTTCTTC
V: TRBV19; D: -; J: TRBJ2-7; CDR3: CASSILVSYEQYF; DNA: TGTGCCAGTAGTATTCTTGTCTCCTACGAGCAGTACTTC
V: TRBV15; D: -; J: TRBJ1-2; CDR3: CATSRGQGGYGYTF; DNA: TGTGCCACCAGCAGAGGGCAGGGAGGCTATGGCTACACCTTC
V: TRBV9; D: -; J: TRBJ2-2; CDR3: CASSARQVGNTGELFF; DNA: TGTGCCAGCAGCGCCCGACAGGTTGGGAACACCGGGGAGCTGTTTTTT
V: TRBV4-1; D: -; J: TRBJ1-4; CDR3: CASSQDLRPNEKLFF; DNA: TGCGCCAGCAGCCAAGATTTGCGCCCTAATGAAAAACTGTTTTTT